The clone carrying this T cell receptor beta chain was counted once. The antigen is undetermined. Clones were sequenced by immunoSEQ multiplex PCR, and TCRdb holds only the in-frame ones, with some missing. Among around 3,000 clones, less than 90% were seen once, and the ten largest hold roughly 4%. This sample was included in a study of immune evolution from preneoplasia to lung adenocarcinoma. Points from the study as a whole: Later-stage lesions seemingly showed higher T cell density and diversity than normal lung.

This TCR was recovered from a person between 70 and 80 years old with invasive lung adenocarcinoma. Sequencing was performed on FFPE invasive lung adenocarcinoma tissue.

CDR3 protein: CASSRGLFSPTDTQYF. For the CDR3, the DNA is TGTGCCAGCAGCCGCGGGCTCTTTAGCCCGACAGATACGCAGTATTTT. The rearrangement links TRBV11-1 to TRBJ2-3, with D perhaps matching TRBD2 (5 bases). The germline V gene encodes CDR1 SGHAT and CDR2 FQDESV (reference sequence). V lost 5 bases, J lost 3 bases, and 18 bases lay in between. The CDR3 length is 16 residues.